Each of the 32 T cell receptor beta chains below was sequenced from the same sample in a study of T cells expressing NK-cell markers. No DNA is given; TCRdb re-called the 5' RACE reads and lists each CDR3 protein once. In total, the table holds about 460,000 distinct CDR3 sequences. Sample: blood T cells: a sorted CD56 or NKG2C T cell subset, CD4+ or CD8+ T cells, or bulk PBMC T cells (not recorded which). The receptor set was obtained from a woman aged 45 to 65 in good health.

The chain uses TRBV4-1 and TRBJ1-4. Germline values: CDR1 MGHRA, CDR2 YSYEKL. The CDR3 contains 15 residues. CDR3 region: CASSQEGLDGEKLFF.

The rearrangement links TRBV12-3 or TRBV12-4 to TRBJ1-1; TCRdb names TRBD1, which stays unverified in the absence of DNA. The length of the CDR3 is 16 residues. CDR3 sequence reads: CASSLPRTGLITEAFF.

This chain links TRBV12-3 or TRBV12-4 with TRBJ2-3; TCRdb designates TRBD1, a call that cannot be tested without DNA. This CDR3 is built from 13 residues. The CDR3 loop reads CASSQGATDTQYF.

The V and J genes are TRBV7-8 and TRBJ2-3; TCRdb's D call, TRBD2, is unchecked because there is no DNA. Germline V lookup: CDR1 SGHVS, CDR2 FQNEAQ. CDR3 length equals 13 residues. The CDR3 sequence is CASRISSGDTQYF.

The rearrangement uses TRBV12-5 and TRBJ1-5. There are 11 residues in the CDR3. In germline, CDR1 is LGHNT, CDR2 FRNRAP. The CDR3 sequence is CASGREEPQHF.

The rearrangement links TRBV28 to TRBJ2-5; TCRdb picks TRBD1, but there is no DNA to check that call. Germline values: CDR1 MDHEN, CDR2 SYDVKM. The CDR3 spans 15 residues. The chain's CDR3 is CASSPGTVKSETQYF.

The chain joins TRBV5-1 to TRBJ1-1. Germline V gene lookup returns CDR1 SGHRS and CDR2 YFSETQ. The CDR3 is 15 residues long. The CDR3 region is CASSLVARSYTEAFF.

The chain has TRBV2 and TRBJ2-1; TCRdb proposes TRBD1, but this gene call is untestable without DNA. Germline V gives CDR1 SNHLY, CDR2 FYNNEI. This CDR3 contains 12 residues. The CDR3 sequence: CASRPQGYEQFF.

The chain has TRBV27 and TRBJ2-7; absent DNA, TCRdb's TRBD2 call cannot be checked. The CDR3 extends over 14 amino acids. CDR1 is MNHEY, CDR2 SMNVEV, per germline (reference sequence). CDR3 sequence reads: CASRQGLAPYEQYF.

The V call is TRBV5-6, the J call TRBJ2-1; TCRdb designates TRBD2, a call that cannot be tested without DNA. This CDR3 region has 13 residues. Germline loops: CDR1 SGHDT, CDR2 YYEEEE. The CDR3 region is CASSLGQVREQFF.

This CDR3 is CASSYTGLNEQFF. The V and J genes are TRBV2 and TRBJ2-1; TCRdb gives TRBD1 as the D gene, but with no DNA this cannot be confirmed. Germline CDR1 reads SNHLY; CDR2 reads FYNNEI. The CDR3 is made up of 13 amino acids.

The rearrangement joins TRBV12-3 or TRBV12-4 to TRBJ1-2; the D call of TRBD1 rests on TCRdb alone, since no DNA is present to check it. The length of the CDR3 is 16 residues. The CDR3 here is CASSLSFLSGIRGYTF.

CDR3 in amino acids: CASSLRGGLTGSYNEQFF. The chain recombines TRBV7-9 with TRBJ2-1; TCRdb's assignment of TRBD1 cannot be checked, as there is no DNA. The germline V gene encodes CDR1 SEHNR and CDR2 FQNEAQ (reference sequence). This CDR3 is 18 amino acids long.

This chain links TRBV27 with TRBJ1-2; the D gene TCRdb calls, TRBD1, cannot be checked with no DNA. The germline CDR1 and CDR2 sequences are MNHEY and SMNVEV (reference sequence). The CDR3 totals 15 residues. The CDR3 protein is CASSIRNTGLEGYTF.

This chain joins TRBV7-7 and TRBJ2-1; TCRdb indicates TRBD1, and absent DNA this call remains unverified. Per the germline V gene, CDR1 is SSHAT and CDR2 is FNYEAQ (reference sequence). The CDR3 has 14 amino acids. The chain's CDR3 is CASSQGQGFNEQFF.

The V call is TRBV20-1, the J call TRBJ1-2. The length of the CDR3 is 13 residues. Germline CDR1 and CDR2: DFQATT and SNEGSKA (reference sequence). CDR3 in amino acids: CSARAPGTYGYTF.

The chain uses TRBV2 and TRBJ1-2; TCRdb's D gene call, TRBD1, goes unchecked for lack of DNA. The CDR3 runs 14 residues. In germline, CDR1 is SNHLY, CDR2 FYNNEI. The CDR3 region is CASSEAQQAGGYTF.

This chain links TRBV24-1 with TRBJ2-1. The CDR3 is 15 residues long. CDR1 and CDR2 from the germline V gene are KGHDR and SFDVKD. CDR3 in amino acids: CATSDLKDRPNEQFF.

V usage is TRBV7-8 and J usage is TRBJ2-5; TCRdb calls TRBD1, which cannot be checked without DNA. CDR3 length: 15 amino acids. Germline CDR1 and CDR2: SGHVS and FQNEAQ. The CDR3 region is CASSLYGTPEETQYF.

The chain carries TRBV20-1 and TRBJ2-1; checking the TCRdb D call of TRBD1 is not possible without DNA. The CDR3 runs to 15 residues. Germline V lookup: CDR1 DFQATT, CDR2 SNEGSKA (reference sequence). CDR3 amino acids: CSATDGTHSYNEQFF.

The chain uses TRBV5-1 and TRBJ2-1; without DNA, the TCRdb call of TRBD1 cannot be checked. The CDR3 loop spans 15 amino acids. The germline CDR1 and CDR2 sequences are SGHRS and YFSETQ. This CDR3 is CASSSGTGLNNEQFF.

CDR3 amino acids: CASSPRQGLSDNEQFF. The chain links TRBV5-1 to TRBJ2-1; the D gene TCRdb calls, TRBD1, cannot be checked with no DNA. This CDR3 contains 16 residues. Germline V gene lookup returns CDR1 SGHRS and CDR2 YFSETQ. Full variable domain (remainder filled in from reference TRBV5-1 and TRBJ2-1): KAGVTQTPRYLIKTRGQQVTLSCSPISGHRSVSWYQQTPGQGLQFLFEYFSETQRNKGNFPGRFSGRQFSNSRSEMNVSTLELGDSALYLCASSPRQGLSDNEQFFGPGTRLTVL.

CDR3: CASSFVNEETQYF. V usage is TRBV28 and J usage is TRBJ2-5. The germline V gene encodes CDR1 MDHEN and CDR2 SYDVKM. The CDR3 runs 13 residues.

This chain connects TRBV5-1 to TRBJ1-2; TCRdb gives TRBD1 as the D gene, but with no DNA this cannot be confirmed. Per the germline V gene, CDR1 is SGHRS and CDR2 is YFSETQ. This CDR3 region has 12 residues. The CDR3 region is CASSSTGSGYTF.

The chain has TRBV20-1 and TRBJ2-3. The germline CDR1 and CDR2 sequences are DFQATT and SNEGSKA (reference sequence). CDR3 length: 14 amino acids. CDR3 residues: CSASHTASTDTQYF.

The gene calls are TRBV10-3 and TRBJ1-2. Germline V CDR1 and CDR2: ENHRY, SYGVKD. The CDR3 extends over 14 amino acids. CDR3: CAISARGEEGGYTF.

V is TRBV20-1 and J is TRBJ2-5; TCRdb indicates TRBD1, and absent DNA this call remains unverified. The CDR3 spans 14 residues. The germline V gene has CDR1 DFQATT and CDR2 SNEGSKA (reference sequence). CDR3 amino acids: CSMTGAALRETQYF.

The V and J genes are TRBV29-1 and TRBJ1-1; absent DNA, TCRdb's TRBD1 call cannot be checked. The V gene's germline CDR1 is SQVTM and CDR2 ANQGSEA. This CDR3 has 14 amino acids. The CDR3: CSAKTGDGALEAFF.

V gene TRBV12-3 or TRBV12-4 combines with J gene TRBJ1-3. The CDR3 covers 13 residues. The CDR3 sequence is CAIPKYSGNTIYF.

The chain recombines TRBV4-2 with TRBJ2-3; TCRdb lists TRBD2, though no DNA is available to test this call. Germline values: CDR1 LGHNA, CDR2 YNFKEQ. The length of the CDR3 is 17 residues. The CDR3 loop reads CASSRGLAGGDTDTQYF.

The chain links TRBV27 to TRBJ1-1; the TCRdb D gene call, TRBD1, has no DNA to confirm it. Germline V lookup: CDR1 MNHEY, CDR2 SMNVEV (reference sequence). The CDR3 loop spans 14 amino acids. CDR3 residues: CASSLRGGPPEAFF.

The rearrangement links TRBV5-1 to TRBJ2-2; TCRdb's D call, TRBD1, is unchecked because there is no DNA. The germline CDR1 and CDR2 sequences are SGHRS and YFSETQ. The CDR3 extends over 16 amino acids. The CDR3 sequence is CATSIGGLLRTGELFF.